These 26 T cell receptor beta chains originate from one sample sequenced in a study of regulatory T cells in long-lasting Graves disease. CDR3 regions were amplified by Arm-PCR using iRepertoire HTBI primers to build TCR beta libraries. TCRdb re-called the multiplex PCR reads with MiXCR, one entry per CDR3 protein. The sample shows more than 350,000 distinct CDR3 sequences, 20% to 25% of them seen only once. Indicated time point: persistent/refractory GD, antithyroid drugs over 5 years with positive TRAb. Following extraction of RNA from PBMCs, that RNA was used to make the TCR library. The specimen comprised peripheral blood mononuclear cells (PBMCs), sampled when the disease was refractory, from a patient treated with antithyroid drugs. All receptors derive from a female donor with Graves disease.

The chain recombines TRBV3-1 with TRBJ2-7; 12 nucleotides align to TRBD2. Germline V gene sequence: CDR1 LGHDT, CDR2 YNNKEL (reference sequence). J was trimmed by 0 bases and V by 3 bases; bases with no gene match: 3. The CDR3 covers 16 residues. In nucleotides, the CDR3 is TGTGCCAGCAGCCAGATGACTAGCGGGAGCTCCTACGAGCAGTACTTC. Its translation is CASSQMTSGSSYEQYF.

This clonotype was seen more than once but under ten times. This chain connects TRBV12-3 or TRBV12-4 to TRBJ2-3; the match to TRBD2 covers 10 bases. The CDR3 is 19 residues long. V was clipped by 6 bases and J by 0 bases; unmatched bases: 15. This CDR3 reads CASSHAVIAGGISTDTQYF. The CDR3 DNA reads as TGTGCCAGCAGCCATGCGGTAATAGCGGGAGGAATTAGCACAGATACGCAGTATTTT.

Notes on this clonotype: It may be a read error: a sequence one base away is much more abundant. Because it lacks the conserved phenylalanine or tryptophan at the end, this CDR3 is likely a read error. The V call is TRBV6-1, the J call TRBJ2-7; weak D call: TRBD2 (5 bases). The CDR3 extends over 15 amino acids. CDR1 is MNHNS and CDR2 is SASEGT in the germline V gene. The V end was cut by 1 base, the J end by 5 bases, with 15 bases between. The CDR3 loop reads CASSEVGGRGDEQYS. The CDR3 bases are TGTGCCAGCAGTGAAGTAGGAGGCCGCGGCGACGAGCAGTACTCC.

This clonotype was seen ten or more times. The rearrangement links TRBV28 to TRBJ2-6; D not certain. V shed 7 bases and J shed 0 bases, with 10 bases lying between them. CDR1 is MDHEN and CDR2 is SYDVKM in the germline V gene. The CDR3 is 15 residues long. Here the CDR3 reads CASITSGSGANVLTF. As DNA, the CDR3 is TGTGCCAGCATTACCTCGGGCTCTGGGGCCAACGTCCTGACTTTC. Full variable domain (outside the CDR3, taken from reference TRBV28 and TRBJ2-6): DVKVTQSSRYLVKRTGEKVFLECVQDMDHENMFWYRQDPGLGLRLIYFSYDVKMKEKGDIPEGYSVSREKKERFSLILESASTNQTSMYLCASITSGSGANVLTFGAGSRLTVL.

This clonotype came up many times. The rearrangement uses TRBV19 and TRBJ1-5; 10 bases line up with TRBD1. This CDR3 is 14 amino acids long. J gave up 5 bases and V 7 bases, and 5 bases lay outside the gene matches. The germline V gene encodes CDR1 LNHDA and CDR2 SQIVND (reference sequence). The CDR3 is CASTRDRGYQPQHF. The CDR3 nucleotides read TGTGCCAGTACCCGGGACAGGGGTTATCAGCCCCAGCATTTT.

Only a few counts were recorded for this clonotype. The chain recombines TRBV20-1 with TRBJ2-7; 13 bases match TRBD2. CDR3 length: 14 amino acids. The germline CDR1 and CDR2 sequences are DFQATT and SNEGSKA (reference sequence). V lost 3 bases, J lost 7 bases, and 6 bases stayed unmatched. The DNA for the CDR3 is TGCAGTGCTAGGACTAGCGGGAGGTCGCGGGAGCAGTACTTC. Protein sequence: CSARTSGRSREQYF.

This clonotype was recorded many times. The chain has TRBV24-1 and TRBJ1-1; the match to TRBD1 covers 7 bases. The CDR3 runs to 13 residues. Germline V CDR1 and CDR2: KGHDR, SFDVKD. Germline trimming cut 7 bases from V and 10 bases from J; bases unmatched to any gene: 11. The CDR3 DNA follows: TGTGCCACCAGCAGGACAGGAGGACTGGGAGCTTTCTTT. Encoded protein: CATSRTGGLGAFF.

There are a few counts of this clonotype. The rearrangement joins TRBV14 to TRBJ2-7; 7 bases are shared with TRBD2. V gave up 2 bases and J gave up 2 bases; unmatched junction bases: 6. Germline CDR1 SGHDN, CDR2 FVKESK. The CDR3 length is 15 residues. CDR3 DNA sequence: TGTGCCAGCAGCCAATTGTACGCGGGAGCCTACGAGCAGTACTTC. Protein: CASSQLYAGAYEQYF.

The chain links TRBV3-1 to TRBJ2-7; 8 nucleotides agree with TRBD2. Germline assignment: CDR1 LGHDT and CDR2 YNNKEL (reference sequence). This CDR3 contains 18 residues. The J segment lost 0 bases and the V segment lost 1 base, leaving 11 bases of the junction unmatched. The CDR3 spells CASSQAEQTSANSYEQYF. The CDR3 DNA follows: TGTGCCAGCAGCCAAGCCGAACAGACTAGCGCGAACTCCTACGAGCAGTACTTC.

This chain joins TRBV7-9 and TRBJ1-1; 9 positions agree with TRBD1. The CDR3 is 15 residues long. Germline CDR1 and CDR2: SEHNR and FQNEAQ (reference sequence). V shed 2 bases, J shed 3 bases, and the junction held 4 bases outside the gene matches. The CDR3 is CASSLRDREDTEAFF. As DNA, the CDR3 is TGTGCCAGCAGCTTAAGGGACAGGGAGGACACTGAAGCTTTCTTT.

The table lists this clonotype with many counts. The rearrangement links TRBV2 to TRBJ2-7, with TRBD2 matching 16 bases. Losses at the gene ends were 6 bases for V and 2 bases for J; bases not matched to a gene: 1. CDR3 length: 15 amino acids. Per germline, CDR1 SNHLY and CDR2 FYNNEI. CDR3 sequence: CASRGLAGGPYEQYF. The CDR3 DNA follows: TGTGCCAGCAGGGGACTAGCGGGAGGGCCCTACGAGCAGTACTTC.

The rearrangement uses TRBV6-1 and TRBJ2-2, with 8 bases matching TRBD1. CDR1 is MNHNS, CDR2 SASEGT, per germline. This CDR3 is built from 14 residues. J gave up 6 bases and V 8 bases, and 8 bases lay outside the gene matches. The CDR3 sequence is CASGGQGTSGELFF. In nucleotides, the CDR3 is TGTGCCAGCGGTGGACAGGGAACATCCGGGGAGCTGTTTTTT.

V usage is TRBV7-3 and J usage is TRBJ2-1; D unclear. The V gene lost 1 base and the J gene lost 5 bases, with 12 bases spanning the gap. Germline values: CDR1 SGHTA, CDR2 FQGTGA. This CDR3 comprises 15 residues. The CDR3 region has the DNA TGTGCCAGCAGCTTAAGTTCGTCGAAAAACAATGAGCAGTTCTTC. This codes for CASSLSSSKNNEQFF.

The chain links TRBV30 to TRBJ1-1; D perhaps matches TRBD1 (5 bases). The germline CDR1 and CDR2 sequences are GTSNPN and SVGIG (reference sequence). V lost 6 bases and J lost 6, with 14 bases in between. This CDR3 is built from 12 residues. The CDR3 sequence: CACCAPGPEAFF. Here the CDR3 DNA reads TGTGCCTGCTGTGCACCGGGACCTGAAGCTTTCTTT.

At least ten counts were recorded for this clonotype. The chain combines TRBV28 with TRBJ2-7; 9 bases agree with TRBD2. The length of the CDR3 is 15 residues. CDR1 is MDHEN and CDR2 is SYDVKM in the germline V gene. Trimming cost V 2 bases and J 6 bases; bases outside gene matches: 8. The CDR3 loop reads CASSLPPAGGREQYF. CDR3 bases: TGTGCCAGCAGTTTACCCCCAGCGGGAGGTCGCGAGCAGTACTTC.

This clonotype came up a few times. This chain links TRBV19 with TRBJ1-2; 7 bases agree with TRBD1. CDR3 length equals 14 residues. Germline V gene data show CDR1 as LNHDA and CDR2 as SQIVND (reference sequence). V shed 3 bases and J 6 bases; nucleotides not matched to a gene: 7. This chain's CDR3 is CASSIAQGGNGYTF. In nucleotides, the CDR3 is TGTGCCAGTAGTATCGCGCAGGGGGGGAATGGCTACACCTTC.

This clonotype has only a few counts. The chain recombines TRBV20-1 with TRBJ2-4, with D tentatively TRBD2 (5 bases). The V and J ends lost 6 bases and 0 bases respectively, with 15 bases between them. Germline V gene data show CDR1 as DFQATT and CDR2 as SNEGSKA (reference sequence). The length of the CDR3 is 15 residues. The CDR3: CSARELATAKNIQYF. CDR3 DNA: TGCAGTGCCCGAGAATTAGCGACAGCCAAAAACATTCAGTACTTC.

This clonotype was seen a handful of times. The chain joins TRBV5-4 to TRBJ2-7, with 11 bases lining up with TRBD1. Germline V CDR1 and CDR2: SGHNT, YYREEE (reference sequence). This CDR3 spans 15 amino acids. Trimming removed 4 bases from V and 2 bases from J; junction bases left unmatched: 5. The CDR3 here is CASSVPGQGAYEQYF. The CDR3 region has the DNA TGTGCCAGCAGCGTGCCGGGACAGGGGGCCTACGAGCAGTACTTC.

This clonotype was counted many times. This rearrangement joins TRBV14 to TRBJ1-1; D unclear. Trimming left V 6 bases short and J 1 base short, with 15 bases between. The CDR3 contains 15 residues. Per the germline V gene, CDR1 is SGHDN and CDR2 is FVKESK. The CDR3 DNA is TGTGCCAGCAGTCGCTCACTGGTAGGGAACACTGAAGCTTTCTTT. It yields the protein CASSRSLVGNTEAFF.

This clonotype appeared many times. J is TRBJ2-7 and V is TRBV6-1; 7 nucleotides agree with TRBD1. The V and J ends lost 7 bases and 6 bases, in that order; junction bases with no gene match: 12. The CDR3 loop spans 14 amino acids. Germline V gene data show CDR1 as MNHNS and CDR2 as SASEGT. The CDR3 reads CASKTGPHGGEQYF. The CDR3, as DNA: TGTGCCAGCAAGACAGGGCCCCACGGAGGCGAGCAGTACTTC.

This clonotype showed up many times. CDR3 bases: TGTGCCAGCAGTTGGAGTCCGGACTACTCCTACGAGCAGTACTTC. It yields the protein CASSWSPDYSYEQYF. The chain combines TRBV6-5 with TRBJ2-7, with D tentatively TRBD2 (6 bases). The germline V gene has CDR1 MNHEY and CDR2 SVGAGI. Between the trimmed V and J ends, which lost 4 bases and 0 bases, there was a span of 13 bases. The CDR3 covers 15 residues.

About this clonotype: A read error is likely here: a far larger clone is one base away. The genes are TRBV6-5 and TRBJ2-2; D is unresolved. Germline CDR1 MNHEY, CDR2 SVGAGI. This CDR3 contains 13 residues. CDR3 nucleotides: TGTGCCAGCAGTTACGAGTACACCGTGGAGCTGTTTTTT. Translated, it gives CASSYEYTVELFF.

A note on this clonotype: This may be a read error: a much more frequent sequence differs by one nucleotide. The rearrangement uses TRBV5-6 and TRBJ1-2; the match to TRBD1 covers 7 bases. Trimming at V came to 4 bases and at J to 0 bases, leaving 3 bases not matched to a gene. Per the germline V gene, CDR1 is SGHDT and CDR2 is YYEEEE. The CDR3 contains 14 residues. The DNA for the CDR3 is TGTGCCAGCAGCAGACAGGGAGCTAACTATGGCTACACCTTC. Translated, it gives CASSRQGANYGYTF.

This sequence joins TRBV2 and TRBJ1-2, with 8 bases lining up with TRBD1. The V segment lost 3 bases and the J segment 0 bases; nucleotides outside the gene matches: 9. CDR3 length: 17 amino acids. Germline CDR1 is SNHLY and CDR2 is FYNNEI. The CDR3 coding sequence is TGTGCCAGCAGTGAGGGGACAGGTATTAAAGCTAACTATGGCTACACCTTC. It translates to CASSEGTGIKANYGYTF.

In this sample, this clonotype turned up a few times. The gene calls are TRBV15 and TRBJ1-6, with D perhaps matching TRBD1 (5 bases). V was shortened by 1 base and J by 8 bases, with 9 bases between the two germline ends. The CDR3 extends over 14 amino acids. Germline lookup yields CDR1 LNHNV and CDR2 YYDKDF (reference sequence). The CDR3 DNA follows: TGTGCCACCAGCAGAGCCAGGGTCGATTCACCCCTCCACTTT. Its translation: CATSRARVDSPLHF. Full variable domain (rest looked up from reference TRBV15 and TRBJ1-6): DAMVIQNPRYQVTQFGKPVTLSCSQTLNHNVMYWYQQKSSQAPKLLFHYYDKDFNNEADTPDNFQSRRPNTSFCFLDIRSPGLGDTAMYLCATSRARVDSPLHFGNGTRLTVT.

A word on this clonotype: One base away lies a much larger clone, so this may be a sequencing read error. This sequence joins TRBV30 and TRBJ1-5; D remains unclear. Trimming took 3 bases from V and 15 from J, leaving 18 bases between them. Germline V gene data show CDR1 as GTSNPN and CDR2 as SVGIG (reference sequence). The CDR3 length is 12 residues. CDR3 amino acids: CAWSRPPGPAHF. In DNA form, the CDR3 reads TGTGCCTGGAGCCGCCCCCCAGGACCCGCGCATTTT.